The clone carrying this TCR beta chain was found a few times. Its antigen is unidentified. This table comes from immunoSEQ multiplex PCR, and its TCRdb copy is limited to in-frame clones, with some not included. The table lists around 720,000 clones, 55% to 85% of them singletons. These data are taken from a study of shared clonotypes between healthy human individuals. The CDR3 is 13 amino acids. Germline loops: CDR1 MNHEY, CDR2 SVGAGI. Trimming shortened V by 6 bases and J by 7 bases, and 13 bases separated the two germline ends. Splitting the CD4+ cells yielded a CD45RA+ naive subset and a CD45RA-negative memory subset. Whole-study findings and limits: The researchers took only blood, and tissue repertoires probably look different.

This sequence was found in a woman under 40 in good health. The sample taken for sequencing was memory CD4+ T cells sorted from blood. Subset in this sample: CD45RA-negative fraction. V gene TRBV6-5 combines with J gene TRBJ1-5; D is unresolved. CDR3: CASRPRMGQPQHF. In DNA form, the CDR3 reads TGTGCCAGCAGGCCCAGAATGGGACAGCCCCAGCATTTT.